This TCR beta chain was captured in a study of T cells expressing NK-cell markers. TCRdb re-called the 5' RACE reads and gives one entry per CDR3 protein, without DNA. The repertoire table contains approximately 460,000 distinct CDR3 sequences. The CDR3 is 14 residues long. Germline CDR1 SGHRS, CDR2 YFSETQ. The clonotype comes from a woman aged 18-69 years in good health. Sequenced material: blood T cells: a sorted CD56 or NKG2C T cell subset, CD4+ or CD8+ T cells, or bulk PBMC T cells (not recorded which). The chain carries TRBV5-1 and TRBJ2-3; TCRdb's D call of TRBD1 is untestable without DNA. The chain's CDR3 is CASSSYRGTDTQYF.